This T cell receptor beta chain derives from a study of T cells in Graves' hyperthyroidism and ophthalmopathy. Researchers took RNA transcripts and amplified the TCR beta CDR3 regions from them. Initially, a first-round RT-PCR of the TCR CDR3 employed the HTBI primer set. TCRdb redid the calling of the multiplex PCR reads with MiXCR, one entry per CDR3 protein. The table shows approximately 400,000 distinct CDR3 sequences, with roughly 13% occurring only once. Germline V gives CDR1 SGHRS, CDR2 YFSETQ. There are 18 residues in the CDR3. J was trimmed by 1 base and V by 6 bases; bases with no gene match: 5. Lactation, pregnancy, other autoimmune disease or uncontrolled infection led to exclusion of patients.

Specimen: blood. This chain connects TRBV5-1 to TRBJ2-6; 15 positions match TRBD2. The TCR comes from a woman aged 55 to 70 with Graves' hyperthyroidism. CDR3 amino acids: CASITGLAGGSGANVLTF. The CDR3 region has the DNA TGCGCCAGCATCACGGGACTAGCGGGAGGATCTGGGGCCAACGTCCTGACTTTC.